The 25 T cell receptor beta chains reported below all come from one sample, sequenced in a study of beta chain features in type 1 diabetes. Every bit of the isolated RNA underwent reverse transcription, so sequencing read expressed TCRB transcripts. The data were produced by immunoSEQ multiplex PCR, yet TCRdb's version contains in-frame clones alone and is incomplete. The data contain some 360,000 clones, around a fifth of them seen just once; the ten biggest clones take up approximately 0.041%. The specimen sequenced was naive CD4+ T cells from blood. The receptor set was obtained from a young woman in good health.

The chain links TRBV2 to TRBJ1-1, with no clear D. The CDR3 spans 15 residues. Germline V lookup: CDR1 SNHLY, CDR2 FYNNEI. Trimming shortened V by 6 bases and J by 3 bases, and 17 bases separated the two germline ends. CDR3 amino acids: CASRATGGRYTEAFF. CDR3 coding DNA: TGTGCCAGCAGAGCGACCGGCGGGAGATACACTGAAGCTTTCTTT.

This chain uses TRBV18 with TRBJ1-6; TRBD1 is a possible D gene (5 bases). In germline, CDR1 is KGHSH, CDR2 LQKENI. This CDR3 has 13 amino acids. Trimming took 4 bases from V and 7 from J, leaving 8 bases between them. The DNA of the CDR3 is TGTGCCAGCTCACGCGGGGGAAATTCACCCCTCCACTTT. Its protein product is CASSRGGNSPLHF.

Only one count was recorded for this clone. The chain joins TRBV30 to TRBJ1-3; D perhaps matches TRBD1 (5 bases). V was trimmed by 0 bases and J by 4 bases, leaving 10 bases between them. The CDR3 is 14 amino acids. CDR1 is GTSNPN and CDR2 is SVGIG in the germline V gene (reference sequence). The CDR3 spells CAWSVDSIGNTIYF. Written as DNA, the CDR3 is TGTGCCTGGAGTGTAGACAGTATCGGAAACACCATATATTTT.

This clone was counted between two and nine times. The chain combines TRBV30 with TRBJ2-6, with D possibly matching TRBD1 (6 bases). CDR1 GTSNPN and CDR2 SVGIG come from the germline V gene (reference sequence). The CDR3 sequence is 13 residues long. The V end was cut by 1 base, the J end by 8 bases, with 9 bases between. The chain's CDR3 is CAWSGGGTNVLTF. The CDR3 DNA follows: TGTGCCTGGAGTGGAGGGGGTACCAACGTCCTGACTTTC. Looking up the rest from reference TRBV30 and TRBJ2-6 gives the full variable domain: SQTIHQWPATLVQPVGSPLSLECTVEGTSNPNLYWYRQAAGRGLQLLFYSVGIGQISSEVPQNLSASRPQDRQFILSSKKLLLSDSGFYLCAWSGGGTNVLTFGAGSRLTVL.

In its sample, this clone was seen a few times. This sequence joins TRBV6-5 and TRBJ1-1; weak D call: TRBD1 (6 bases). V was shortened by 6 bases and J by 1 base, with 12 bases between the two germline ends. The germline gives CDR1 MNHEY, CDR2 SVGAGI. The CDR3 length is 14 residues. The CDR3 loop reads CASSPGQRNTEAFF. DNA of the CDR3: TGTGCCAGCAGCCCAGGACAGAGGAACACTGAAGCTTTCTTT.

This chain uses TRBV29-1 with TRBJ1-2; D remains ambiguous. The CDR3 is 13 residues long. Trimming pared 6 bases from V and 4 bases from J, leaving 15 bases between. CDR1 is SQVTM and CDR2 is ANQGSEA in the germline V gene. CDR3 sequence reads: CSVQRQPVYGYTF. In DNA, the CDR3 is TGCAGCGTCCAGAGGCAACCGGTCTATGGCTACACCTTC.

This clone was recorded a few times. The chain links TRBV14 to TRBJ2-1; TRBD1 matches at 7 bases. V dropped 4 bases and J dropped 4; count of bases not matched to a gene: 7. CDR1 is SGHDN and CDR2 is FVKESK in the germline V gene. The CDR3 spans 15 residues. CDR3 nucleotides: TGTGCCAGCAGCCCGGGACAGAGACTTTACAATGAGCAGTTCTTC. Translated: CASSPGQRLYNEQFF. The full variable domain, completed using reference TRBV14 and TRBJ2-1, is EAGVTQFPSHSVIEKGQTVTLRCDPISGHDNLYWYRRVMGKEIKFLLHFVKESKQDESGMPNNRFLAERTGGTYSTLKVQPAELEDSGVYFCASSPGQRLYNEQFFGPGTRLTVL.

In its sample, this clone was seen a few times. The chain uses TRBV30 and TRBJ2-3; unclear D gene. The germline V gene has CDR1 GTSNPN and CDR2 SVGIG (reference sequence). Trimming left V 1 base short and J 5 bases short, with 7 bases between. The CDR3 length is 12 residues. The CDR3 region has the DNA TGTGCCTGGAGTGCCCCAGGAGATACGCAGTATTTT. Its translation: CAWSAPGDTQYF.

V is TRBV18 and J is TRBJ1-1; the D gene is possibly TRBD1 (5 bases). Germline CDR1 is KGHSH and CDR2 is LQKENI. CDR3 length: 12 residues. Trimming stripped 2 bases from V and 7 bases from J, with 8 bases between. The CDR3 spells CASSPGAFEAFF. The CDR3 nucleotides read TGTGCCAGCTCACCAGGGGCATTTGAAGCTTTCTTT.

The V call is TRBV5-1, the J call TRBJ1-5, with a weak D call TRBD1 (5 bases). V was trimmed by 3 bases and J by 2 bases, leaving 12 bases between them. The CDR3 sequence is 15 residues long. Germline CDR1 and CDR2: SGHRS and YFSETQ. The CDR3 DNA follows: TGCGCCAGCAGCTCCACGGGGGACGGCAATCAGCCCCAGCATTTT. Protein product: CASSSTGDGNQPQHF. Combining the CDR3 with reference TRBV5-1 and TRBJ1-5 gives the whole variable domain KAGVTQTPRYLIKTRGQQVTLSCSPISGHRSVSWYQQTPGQGLQFLFEYFSETQRNKGNFPGRFSGRQFSNSRSEMNVSTLELGDSALYLCASSSTGDGNQPQHFGDGTRLSIL.

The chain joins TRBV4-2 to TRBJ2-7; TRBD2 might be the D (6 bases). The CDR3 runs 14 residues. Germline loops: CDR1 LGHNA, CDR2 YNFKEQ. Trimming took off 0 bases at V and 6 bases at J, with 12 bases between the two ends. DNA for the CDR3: TGTGCCAGCAGCCAAGACGGGCAGGGAGGCGAGCAGTACTTC. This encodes CASSQDGQGGEQYF.

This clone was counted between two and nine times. CDR3: CASSLISGGAGETQYF. The CDR3, as DNA: TGTGCCAGCAGCCTGATCAGCGGGGGGGCAGGCGAGACCCAGTACTTC. The rearrangement links TRBV7-2 to TRBJ2-5, with 10 bases matching TRBD2. The CDR3 length is 16 residues. Germline CDR1 reads SGHTA; CDR2 reads FQGNSA. V gave up 5 bases and J gave up 5 bases; unmatched junction bases: 11.

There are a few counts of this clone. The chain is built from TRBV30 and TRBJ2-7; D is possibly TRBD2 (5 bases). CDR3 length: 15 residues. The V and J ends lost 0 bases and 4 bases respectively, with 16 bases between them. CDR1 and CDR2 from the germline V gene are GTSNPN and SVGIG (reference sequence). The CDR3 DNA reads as TGTGCCTGGAGTGTGAGCGGTTCCGCGGGTTACGAGCAGTACTTC. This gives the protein CAWSVSGSAGYEQYF.

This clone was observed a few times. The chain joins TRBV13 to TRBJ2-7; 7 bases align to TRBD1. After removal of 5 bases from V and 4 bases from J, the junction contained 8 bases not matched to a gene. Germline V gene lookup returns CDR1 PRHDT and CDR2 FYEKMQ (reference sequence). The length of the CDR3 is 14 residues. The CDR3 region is CASSEQGLGYEQYF. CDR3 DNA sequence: TGTGCCAGCAGCGAACAGGGGCTAGGATACGAGCAGTACTTC.

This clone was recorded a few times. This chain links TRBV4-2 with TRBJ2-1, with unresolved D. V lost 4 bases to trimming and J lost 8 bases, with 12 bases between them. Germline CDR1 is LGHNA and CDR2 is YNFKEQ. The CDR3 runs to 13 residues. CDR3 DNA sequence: TGTGCCAGCAGCCCCCTTCTCGTTGATGAGCAGTTCTTC. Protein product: CASSPLLVDEQFF.

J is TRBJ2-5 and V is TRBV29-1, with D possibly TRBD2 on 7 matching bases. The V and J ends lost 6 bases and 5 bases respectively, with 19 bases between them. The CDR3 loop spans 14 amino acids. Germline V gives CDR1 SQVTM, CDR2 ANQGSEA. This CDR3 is CSVLRGALSETQYF. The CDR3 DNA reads TGCAGCGTGCTCCGGGGGGCCCTTTCGGAGACCCAGTACTTC. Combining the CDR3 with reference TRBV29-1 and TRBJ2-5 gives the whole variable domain SAVISQKPSRDICQRGTSLTIQCQVDSQVTMMFWYRQQPGQSLTLIATANQGSEATYESGFVIDKFPISRPNLTFSTLTVSNMSPEDSSIYLCSVLRGALSETQYFGPGTRLLVL.

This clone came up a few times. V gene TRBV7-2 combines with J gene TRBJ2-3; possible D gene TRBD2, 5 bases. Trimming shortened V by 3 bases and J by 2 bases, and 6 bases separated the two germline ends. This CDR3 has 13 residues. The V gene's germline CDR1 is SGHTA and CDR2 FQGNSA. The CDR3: CASSLTNTDTQYF. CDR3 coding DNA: TGTGCCAGCAGCTTGACTAACACAGATACGCAGTATTTT.

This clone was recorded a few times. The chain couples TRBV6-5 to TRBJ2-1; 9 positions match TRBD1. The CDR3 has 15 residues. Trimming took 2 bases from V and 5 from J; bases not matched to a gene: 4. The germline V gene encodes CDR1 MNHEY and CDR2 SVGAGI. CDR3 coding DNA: TGTGCCAGCAGTTACGCGGGGACAGGGAACAATGAGCAGTTCTTC. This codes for CASSYAGTGNNEQFF.

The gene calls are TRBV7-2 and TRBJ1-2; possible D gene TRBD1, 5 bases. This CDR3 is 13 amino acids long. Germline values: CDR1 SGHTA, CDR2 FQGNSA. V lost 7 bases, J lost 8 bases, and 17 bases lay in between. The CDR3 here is CASTTGGASGYTF. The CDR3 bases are TGTGCCAGCACGACGGGCGGGGCGTCCGGCTACACCTTC.

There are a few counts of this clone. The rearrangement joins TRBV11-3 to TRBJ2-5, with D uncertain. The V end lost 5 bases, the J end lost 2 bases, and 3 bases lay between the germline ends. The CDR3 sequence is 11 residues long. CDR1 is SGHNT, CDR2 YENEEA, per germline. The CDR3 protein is CASSTQETQYF. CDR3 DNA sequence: TGTGCCAGCAGCACTCAAGAGACCCAGTACTTC.

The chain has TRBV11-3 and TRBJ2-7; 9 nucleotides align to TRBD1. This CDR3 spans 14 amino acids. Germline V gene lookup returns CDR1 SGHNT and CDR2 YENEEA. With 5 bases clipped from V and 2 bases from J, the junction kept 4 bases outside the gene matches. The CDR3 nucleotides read TGTGCCAGCAGCGTCCGGGACAGGGCCTACGAGCAGTACTTC. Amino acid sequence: CASSVRDRAYEQYF.

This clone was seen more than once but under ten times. In DNA, the CDR3 is TGCGCCAGCAGCCTTCCGGGACAGGGGACCTACAATGAGCAGTTCTTC. Translated: CASSLPGQGTYNEQFF. The chain joins TRBV5-1 to TRBJ2-1; 10 bases fit TRBD1. Germline values: CDR1 SGHRS, CDR2 YFSETQ. The CDR3 runs to 16 residues. The V segment lost 4 bases and the J segment 2 bases; nucleotides outside the gene matches: 6.

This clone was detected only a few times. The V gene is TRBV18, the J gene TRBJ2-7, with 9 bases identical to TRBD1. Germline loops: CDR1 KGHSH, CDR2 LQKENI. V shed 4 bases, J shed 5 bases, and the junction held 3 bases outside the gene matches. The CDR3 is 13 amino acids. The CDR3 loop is CASSLRTGDEQYF. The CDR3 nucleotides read TGTGCCAGCTCACTCAGGACAGGGGACGAGCAGTACTTC.

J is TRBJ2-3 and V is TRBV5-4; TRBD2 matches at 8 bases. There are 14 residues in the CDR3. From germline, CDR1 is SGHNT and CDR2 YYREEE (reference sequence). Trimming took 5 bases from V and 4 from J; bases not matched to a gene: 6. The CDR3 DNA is TGTGCCAGCAGTCGGGAGGGGCTGGCAGATACGCAGTATTTT. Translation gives CASSREGLADTQYF. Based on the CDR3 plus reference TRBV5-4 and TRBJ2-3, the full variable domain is ETGVTQSPTHLIKTRGQQVTLRCSSQSGHNTVSWYQQALGQGPQFIFQYYREEENGRGNFPPRFSGLQFPNYSSELNVNALELDDSALYLCASSREGLADTQYFGPGTRLTVL.

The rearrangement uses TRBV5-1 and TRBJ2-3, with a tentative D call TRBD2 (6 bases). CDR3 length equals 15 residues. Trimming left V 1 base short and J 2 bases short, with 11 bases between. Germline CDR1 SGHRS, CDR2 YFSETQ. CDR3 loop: CASSLNGSPTDTQYF. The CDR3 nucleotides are TGCGCCAGCAGCTTGAACGGGAGCCCCACAGATACGCAGTATTTT.